These T cell receptor beta chains were read from a single sample in a study of T cells in Graves' hyperthyroidism and ophthalmopathy. One entry per CDR3 protein, called by TCRdb with MiXCR from the multiplex PCR reads. The table records roughly 560,000 distinct CDR3 sequences, approximately 14% of them present only once. Specimen: blood. The receptors here all came from a middle-aged woman with Graves' ophthalmopathy. The CDR3 runs from the conserved cysteine through the conserved F or W. D genes are given only for firm matches. Only part of the rows carry a size: once, few, many, or a class if the clone is expanded.

>TRBV15|.|TRBJ2-4|few
CATSRDQGTKNIQYF
TGTGCCACCAGCAGAGATCAGGGTACCAAAAACATTCAGTACTTC
>TRBV27|TRBD2|TRBJ2-7|few
CASRRTSGMSYEQYF
TGTGCCAGCAGACGGACTAGCGGGATGTCCTACGAGCAGTACTTC
>TRBV6-5|.|TRBJ1-1|many
CASSYSTVGTEAFF
TGTGCCAGCAGTTACTCGACGGTTGGCACTGAAGCTTTCTTT
>TRBV2|TRBD2|TRBJ2-7|few
CASEINSSGSYEQYF
TGTGCCAGCGAGATCAATTCTAGCGGGAGTTACGAGCAGTACTTC
>TRBV5-5|TRBD1|TRBJ1-1|.
CASSLWGTGTGPRAFF
TGTGCCAGCAGCTTGTGGGGAACCGGGACAGGGCCGCGGGCTTTCTTT
>TRBV19|.|TRBJ1-2|many
CASTKEGGLYGYTF
TGTGCCAGTACCAAGGAAGGGGGACTCTATGGCTACACCTTC
>TRBV28|.|TRBJ2-5|many
CASTEQGQPKETQYF
TGTGCCAGCACCGAACAGGGTCAGCCTAAAGAGACCCAGTACTTC
>TRBV6-1|TRBD2|TRBJ2-7|many
CASSAVTSASSYEQYF
TGTGCCAGCAGTGCAGTGACTAGCGCAAGCTCCTACGAGCAGTACTTC
>TRBV19|TRBD2|TRBJ2-5|many
CASSMGTRGETQYF
TGTGCCAGTAGTATGGGGACTAGGGGGGAGACCCAGTACTTC
>TRBV12-3/TRBV12-4|.|TRBJ2-5|many
CASTKDSQETQYF
TGTGCCAGCACCAAGGACAGCCAAGAGACCCAGTACTTC
>TRBV28|.|TRBJ2-5|many
CASKGVVGLALQETQYF
TGTGCCAGCAAAGGGGTCGTGGGGCTAGCGTTACAAGAGACCCAGTACTTC
>TRBV12-3/TRBV12-4|.|TRBJ2-5|.
CASSPRHGETQYF
TGTGCCAGCAGTCCCCGACATGGGGAGACCCAGTACTTC
>TRBV11-2|.|TRBJ1-1|.
CASSRREGDNVNTEAFF
TGTGCCAGCAGCCGGAGGGAGGGGGACAACGTGAACACTGAAGCTTTCTTT
>TRBV6-1|.|TRBJ1-1|.
CASCGASHPGAEAFF
TGTGCCAGCTGCGGGGCAAGCCACCCAGGGGCTGAAGCTTTCTTT
>TRBV30|.|TRBJ2-7|few
CAWGDGNYYEQYF
TGTGCCTGGGGCGACGGGAACTATTACGAGCAGTACTTC